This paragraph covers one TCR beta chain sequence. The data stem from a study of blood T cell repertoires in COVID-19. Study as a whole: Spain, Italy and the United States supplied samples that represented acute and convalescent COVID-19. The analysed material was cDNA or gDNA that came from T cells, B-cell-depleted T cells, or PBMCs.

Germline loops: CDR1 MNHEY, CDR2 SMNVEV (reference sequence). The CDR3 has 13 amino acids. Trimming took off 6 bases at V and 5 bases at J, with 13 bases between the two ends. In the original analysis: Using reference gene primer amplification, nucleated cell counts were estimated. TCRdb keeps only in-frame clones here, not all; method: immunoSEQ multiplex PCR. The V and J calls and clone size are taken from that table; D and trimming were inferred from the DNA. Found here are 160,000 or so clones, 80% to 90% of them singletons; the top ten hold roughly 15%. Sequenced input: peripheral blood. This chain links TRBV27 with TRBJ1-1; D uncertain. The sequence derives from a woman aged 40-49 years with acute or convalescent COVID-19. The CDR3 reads CASSYTFGTEAFF. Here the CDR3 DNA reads TGTGCCAGCAGCTATACCTTCGGGACTGAAGCTTTCTTT.